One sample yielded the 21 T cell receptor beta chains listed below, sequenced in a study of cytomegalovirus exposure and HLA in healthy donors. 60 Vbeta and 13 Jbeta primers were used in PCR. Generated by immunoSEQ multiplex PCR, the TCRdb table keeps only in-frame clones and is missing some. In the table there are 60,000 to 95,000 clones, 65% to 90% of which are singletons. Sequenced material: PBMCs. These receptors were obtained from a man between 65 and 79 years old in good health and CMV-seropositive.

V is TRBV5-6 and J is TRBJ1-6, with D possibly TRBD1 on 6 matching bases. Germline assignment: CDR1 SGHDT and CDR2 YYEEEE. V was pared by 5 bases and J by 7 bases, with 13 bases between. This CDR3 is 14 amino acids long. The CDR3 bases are TGTGCCAGCAGTCCCGGACAGCCGAATTCACCCCTCCACTTT. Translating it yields CASSPGQPNSPLHF.

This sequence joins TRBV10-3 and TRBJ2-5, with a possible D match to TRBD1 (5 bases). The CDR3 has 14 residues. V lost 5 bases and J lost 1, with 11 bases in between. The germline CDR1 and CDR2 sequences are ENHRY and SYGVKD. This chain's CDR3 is CAISPQGFQETQYF. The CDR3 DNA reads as TGTGCCATCAGTCCCCAGGGCTTCCAAGAGACCCAGTACTTC.

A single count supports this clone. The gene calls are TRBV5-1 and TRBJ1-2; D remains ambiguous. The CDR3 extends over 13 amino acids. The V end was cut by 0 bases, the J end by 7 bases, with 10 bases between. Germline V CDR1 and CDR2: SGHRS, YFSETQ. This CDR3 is CASSLEVQVGYTF. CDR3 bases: TGCGCCAGCAGCTTGGAAGTTCAGGTTGGCTACACCTTC.

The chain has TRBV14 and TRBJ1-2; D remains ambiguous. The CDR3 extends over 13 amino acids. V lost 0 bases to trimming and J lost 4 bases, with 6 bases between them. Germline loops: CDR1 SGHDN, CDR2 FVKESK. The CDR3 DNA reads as TGTGCCAGCAGCCAAGATCTAGTCTATGGCTACACCTTC. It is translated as CASSQDLVYGYTF.

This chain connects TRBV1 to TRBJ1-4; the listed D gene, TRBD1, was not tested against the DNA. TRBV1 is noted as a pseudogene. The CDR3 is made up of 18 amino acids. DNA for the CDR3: TGCACCAGCAGCCAAGGCAGAGGGACAAACTCAACTAATGAAAAACTGTTTTTT. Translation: CTSSQGRGTNSTNEKLFF.

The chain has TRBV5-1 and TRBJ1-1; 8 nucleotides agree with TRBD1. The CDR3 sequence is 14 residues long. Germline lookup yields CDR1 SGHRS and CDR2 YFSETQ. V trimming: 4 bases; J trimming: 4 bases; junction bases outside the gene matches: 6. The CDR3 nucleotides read TGCGCCAGCAGCGCTAATACAGGGGGCACTGAAGCTTTCTTT. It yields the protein CASSANTGGTEAFF.

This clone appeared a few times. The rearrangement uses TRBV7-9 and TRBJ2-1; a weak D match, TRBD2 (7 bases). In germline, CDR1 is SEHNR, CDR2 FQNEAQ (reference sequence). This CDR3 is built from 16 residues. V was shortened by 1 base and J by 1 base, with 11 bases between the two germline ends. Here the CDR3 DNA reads TGTGCCAGCAGCTTAGGACGGGGGGCATCCTACAATGAGCAGTTCTTC. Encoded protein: CASSLGRGASYNEQFF.

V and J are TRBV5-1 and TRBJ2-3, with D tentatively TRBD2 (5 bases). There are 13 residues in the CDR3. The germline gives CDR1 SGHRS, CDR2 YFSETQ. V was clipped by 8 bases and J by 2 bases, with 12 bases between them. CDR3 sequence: CASGLLHTDTQYF. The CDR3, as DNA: TGCGCCAGTGGACTTCTCCACACAGATACGCAGTATTTT.

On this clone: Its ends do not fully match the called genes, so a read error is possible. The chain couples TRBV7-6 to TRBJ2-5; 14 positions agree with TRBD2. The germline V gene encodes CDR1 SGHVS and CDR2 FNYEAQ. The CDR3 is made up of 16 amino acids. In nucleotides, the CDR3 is TGTGCCAGCACCTTAGGGACTAGCGGGAGCCGAGAGACCCAGTACTTC. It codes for CASTLGTSGSRETQYF.

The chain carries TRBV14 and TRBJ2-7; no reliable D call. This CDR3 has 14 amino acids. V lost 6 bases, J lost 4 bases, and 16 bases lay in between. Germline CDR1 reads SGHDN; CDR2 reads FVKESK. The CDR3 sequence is CASRLPGLLYEQYF. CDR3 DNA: TGTGCCAGCAGACTGCCGGGTCTTCTTTACGAGCAGTACTTC.

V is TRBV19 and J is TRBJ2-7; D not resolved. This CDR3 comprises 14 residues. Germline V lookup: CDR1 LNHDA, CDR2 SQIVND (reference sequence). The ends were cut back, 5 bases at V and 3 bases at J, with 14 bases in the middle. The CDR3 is CASSFSVEYYEQYF. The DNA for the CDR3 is TGTGCCAGTAGTTTCTCGGTTGAATACTACGAGCAGTACTTC. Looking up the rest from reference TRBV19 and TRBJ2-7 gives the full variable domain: DGGITQSPKYLFRKEGQNVTLSCEQNLNHDAMYWYRQDPGQGLRLIYYSQIVNDFQKGDIAEGYSVSREKKESFPLTVTSAQKNPTAFYLCASSFSVEYYEQYFGPGTRLTVT.

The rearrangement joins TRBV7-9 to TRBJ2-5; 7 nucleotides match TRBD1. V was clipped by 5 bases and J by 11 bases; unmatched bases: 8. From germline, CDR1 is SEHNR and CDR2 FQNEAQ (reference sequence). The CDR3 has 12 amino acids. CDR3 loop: CASSPGQGVQYF. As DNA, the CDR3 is TGTGCCAGCAGCCCAGGGCAGGGGGTGCAGTACTTC.

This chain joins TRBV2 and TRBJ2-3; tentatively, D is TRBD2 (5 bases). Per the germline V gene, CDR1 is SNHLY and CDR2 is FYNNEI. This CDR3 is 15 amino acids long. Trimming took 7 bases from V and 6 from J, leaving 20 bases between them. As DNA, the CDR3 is TGTGCCAGCACCAACCCTGGGCGGGCGATCGATACGCAGTATTTT. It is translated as CASTNPGRAIDTQYF.

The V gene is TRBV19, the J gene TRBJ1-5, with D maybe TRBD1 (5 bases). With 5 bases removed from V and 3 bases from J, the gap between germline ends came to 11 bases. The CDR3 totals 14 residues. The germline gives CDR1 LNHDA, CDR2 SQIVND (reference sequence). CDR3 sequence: CASSEEGLNQPQHF. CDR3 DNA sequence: TGTGCCAGTAGTGAAGAGGGACTCAATCAGCCCCAGCATTTT.

The CDR3 sequence is CASSWGGGAGTPLEAFF. CDR3 bases: TGTGCCAGCAGTTGGGGGGGAGGCGCAGGAACCCCGCTTGAAGCTTTCTTT. The chain has TRBV5-4 and TRBJ1-1, with D possibly matching TRBD1 (5 bases). In germline, CDR1 is SGHNT, CDR2 YYREEE (reference sequence). The CDR3 has 17 amino acids. Trimming shortened V by 5 bases and J by 7 bases, and 27 bases separated the two germline ends.

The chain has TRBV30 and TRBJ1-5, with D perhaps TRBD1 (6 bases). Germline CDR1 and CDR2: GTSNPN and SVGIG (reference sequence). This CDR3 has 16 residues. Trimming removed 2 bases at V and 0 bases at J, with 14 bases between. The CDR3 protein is CAWSRTGTPSNQPQHF. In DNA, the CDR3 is TGTGCCTGGAGTAGGACCGGGACACCTAGCAATCAGCCCCAGCATTTT.

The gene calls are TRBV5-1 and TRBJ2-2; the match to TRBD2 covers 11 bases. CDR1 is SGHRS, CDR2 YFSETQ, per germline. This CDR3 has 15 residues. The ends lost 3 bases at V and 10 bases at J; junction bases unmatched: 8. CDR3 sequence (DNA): TGCGCCAGCAGCTCCGGGATAGCGGGAGGGGAGGAGCTGTTTTTT. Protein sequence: CASSSGIAGGEELFF.

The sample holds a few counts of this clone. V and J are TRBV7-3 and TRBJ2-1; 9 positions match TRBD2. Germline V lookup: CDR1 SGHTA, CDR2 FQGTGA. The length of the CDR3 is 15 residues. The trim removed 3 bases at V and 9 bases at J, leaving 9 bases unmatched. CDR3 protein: CASSLAGGRRGEQFF. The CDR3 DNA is TGTGCCAGCAGCTTGGCGGGGGGGCGTCGGGGTGAGCAGTTCTTC.

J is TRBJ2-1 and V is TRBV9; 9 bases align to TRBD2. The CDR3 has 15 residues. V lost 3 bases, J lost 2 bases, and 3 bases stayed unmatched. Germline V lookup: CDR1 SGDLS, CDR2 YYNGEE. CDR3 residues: CASSASGAPYNEQFF. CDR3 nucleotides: TGTGCCAGCAGCGCTAGCGGGGCCCCCTACAATGAGCAGTTCTTC.

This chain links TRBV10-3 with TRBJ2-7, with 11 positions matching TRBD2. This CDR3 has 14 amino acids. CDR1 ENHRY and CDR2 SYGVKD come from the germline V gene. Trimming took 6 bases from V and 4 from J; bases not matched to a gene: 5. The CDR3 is CAISATSGSYEQYF. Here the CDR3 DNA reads TGTGCCATCAGCGCCACTAGCGGGAGTTACGAGCAGTACTTC.

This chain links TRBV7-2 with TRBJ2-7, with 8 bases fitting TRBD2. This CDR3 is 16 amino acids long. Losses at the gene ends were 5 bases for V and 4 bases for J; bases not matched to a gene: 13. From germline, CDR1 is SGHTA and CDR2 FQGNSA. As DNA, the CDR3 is TGTGCCAGCAGCCCCAACGCCGGGGGGGCTGGGTACGAGCAGTACTTC. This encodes CASSPNAGGAGYEQYF.